A single sample gave rise to the 17 T cell receptor beta chains below, sequenced in a study of identical twins. TCRdb reanalysed the 5' RACE reads using MiXCR and keeps one entry per CDR3 protein. Of under 300,000 distinct CDR3 sequences in the sample, about 13% were seen once. These data were also reused for a study on yellow fever vaccine responses in identical twins.

Sequenced sample: memory (CD45RO+) T cells sorted from blood. These TCRs come from a woman aged 18-35 years in good health.

The chain joins TRBV5-1 to TRBJ1-1; D unclear. The CDR3 sequence is 13 residues long. Looked up from germline, CDR1 is SGHRS and CDR2 is YFSETQ. The ends were cut back, 4 bases at V and 0 bases at J, with 7 bases in the middle. CDR3 amino acids: CASSTDMNTEAFF. CDR3 DNA: TGCGCCAGCAGCACAGACATGAACACTGAAGCTTTCTTT.

This clonotype was seen only a few times. The rearrangement joins TRBV20-1 to TRBJ2-7; tentative D call: TRBD2 (5 bases). The CDR3 is made up of 14 amino acids. Trimming pared 1 base from V and 0 bases from J, leaving 10 bases between. CDR1 DFQATT and CDR2 SNEGSKA come from the germline V gene (reference sequence). CDR3 region: CSARVSGSSYEQYF. The CDR3, as DNA: TGCAGTGCTAGAGTTTCGGGATCCTCCTACGAGCAGTACTTC.

This clonotype was seen many times. The rearrangement uses TRBV10-3 and TRBJ2-1; 15 positions match TRBD2. Germline lookup yields CDR1 ENHRY and CDR2 SYGVKD. V shed 4 bases, J shed 7 bases, and the junction held 5 bases outside the gene matches. There are 16 residues in the CDR3. In DNA form, the CDR3 reads TGTGCCATCAGTGCCGGACTAGCGGGGGGGCAGAATGAGCAGTTCTTC. Protein: CAISAGLAGGQNEQFF.

This clonotype showed up just a few times. The V call is TRBV5-1, the J call TRBJ2-7; 9 bases match TRBD1. The CDR3 is made up of 15 amino acids. V lost 4 bases to trimming and J lost 6 bases; unmatched junction nucleotides: 11. Germline assignment: CDR1 SGHRS and CDR2 YFSETQ. The CDR3: CASSDPGTGRGEQYF. The CDR3 DNA follows: TGCGCCAGCAGCGACCCAGGGACAGGGCGCGGCGAGCAGTACTTC. The full variable domain, completed using reference TRBV5-1 and TRBJ2-7, is KAGVTQTPRYLIKTRGQQVTLSCSPISGHRSVSWYQQTPGQGLQFLFEYFSETQRNKGNFPGRFSGRQFSNSRSEMNVSTLELGDSALYLCASSDPGTGRGEQYFGPGTRLTVT.

The chain uses TRBV14 and TRBJ2-1; 11 bases match TRBD1. J gave up 8 bases and V 5 bases, and 8 bases lay outside the gene matches. The CDR3 has 15 amino acids. From germline, CDR1 is SGHDN and CDR2 FVKESK. The CDR3 loop reads CASSSRTGGGDEQFF. DNA for the CDR3: TGTGCCAGCAGCTCCAGGACAGGGGGCGGCGATGAGCAGTTCTTC.

The chain couples TRBV24-1 to TRBJ2-1, with no clear D. The length of the CDR3 is 14 residues. Trimming stripped 5 bases from V and 2 bases from J, with 9 bases between. Germline V gene sequence: CDR1 KGHDR, CDR2 SFDVKD. The CDR3 DNA reads as TGTGCCACCAGTGCCGATCGCCCCTACAATGAGCAGTTCTTC. This sequence encodes CATSADRPYNEQFF.

V gene TRBV20-1 combines with J gene TRBJ2-7; 11 bases fit TRBD1. This CDR3 spans 15 amino acids. Germline V gene sequence: CDR1 DFQATT, CDR2 SNEGSKA (reference sequence). V dropped 0 bases and J dropped 6; count of bases not matched to a gene: 7. The CDR3 loop reads CSARDLGQGASEQYF. In nucleotides, the CDR3 is TGCAGTGCTAGAGATTTAGGACAGGGGGCCAGCGAGCAGTACTTC.

This clonotype was seen a handful of times. This chain uses TRBV3-1 with TRBJ1-2; 7 bases fit TRBD1. Germline lookup yields CDR1 LGHDT and CDR2 YNNKEL (reference sequence). V was pared by 1 base and J by 7 bases, with 6 bases of the junction left unmatched. This CDR3 has 14 residues. CDR3 DNA sequence: TGTGCCAGCAGCCAAGGACAGGGTTTTGGTGGCTACACCTTC. This sequence encodes CASSQGQGFGGYTF. Variable domain in full (rest from reference TRBV3-1 and TRBJ1-2): DTAVSQTPKYLVTQMGNDKSIKCEQNLGHDTMYWYKQDSKKFLKIMFSYNNKELIINETVPNRFSPKSPDKAHLNLHINSLELGDSAVYFCASSQGQGFGGYTFGSGTRLTVV.

The V call is TRBV19, the J call TRBJ1-1, with 8 bases fitting TRBD1. J gave up 2 bases and V 6 bases, and 5 bases lay outside the gene matches. This CDR3 has 14 amino acids. CDR1 is LNHDA and CDR2 is SQIVND in the germline V gene (reference sequence). CDR3 DNA: TGTGCCAGTAGGAGGACAGGGACAAACACTGAAGCTTTCTTT. It translates to CASRRTGTNTEAFF.

This clonotype was observed many times. The chain links TRBV29-1 to TRBJ1-5; D is possibly TRBD1 (5 bases). The CDR3 consists of 12 residues. The V end was cut by 6 bases, the J end by 5 bases, with 11 bases between. Germline lookup yields CDR1 SQVTM and CDR2 ANQGSEA. DNA of the CDR3: TGCAGCGTCAGGGAGGGAGATCAGCCCCAGCATTTT. Translating gives CSVREGDQPQHF.

This clonotype was counted only a few times. This rearrangement joins TRBV3-1 to TRBJ1-5; unclear D gene. The germline V gene encodes CDR1 LGHDT and CDR2 YNNKEL (reference sequence). The CDR3 sequence is 13 residues long. The ends were cut back, 6 bases at V and 1 base at J, with 7 bases in the middle. DNA for the CDR3: TGTGCCAGCAGTCCCGGAAGCAATCAGCCCCAGCATTTT. Encoded protein: CASSPGSNQPQHF. The full variable domain, rest sourced from reference TRBV3-1 and TRBJ1-5, is DTAVSQTPKYLVTQMGNDKSIKCEQNLGHDTMYWYKQDSKKFLKIMFSYNNKELIINETVPNRFSPKSPDKAHLNLHINSLELGDSAVYFCASSPGSNQPQHFGDGTRLSIL.

This clonotype was seen a few times. The chain carries TRBV15 and TRBJ2-3; possibly TRBD1 for D (5 bases). Germline V lookup: CDR1 LNHNV, CDR2 YYDKDF (reference sequence). Trimming pared 3 bases from V and 5 bases from J, leaving 15 bases between. The CDR3 spans 15 residues. CDR3 region: CATSSLRDIRDTQYF. DNA for the CDR3: TGTGCCACCAGCAGTCTCAGGGATATCAGAGATACGCAGTATTTT.

This clonotype was seen repeatedly, ten times or more. V is TRBV5-1 and J is TRBJ1-2; the D gene is possibly TRBD1 (5 bases). V was pared by 5 bases and J by 0 bases, with 17 bases between. The germline V gene encodes CDR1 SGHRS and CDR2 YFSETQ. The CDR3 totals 16 residues. CDR3 loop: CASRPGPRRTNYGYTF. Here the CDR3 DNA reads TGCGCCAGCAGACCGGGACCAAGGAGGACTAACTATGGCTACACCTTC.

A few counts support this clonotype. One junction end does not reproduce the germline sequence, and a read error may be involved. The chain carries TRBV7-9 and TRBJ1-5; TRBD1 might be the D (5 bases). The CDR3 length is 12 residues. Germline V gives CDR1 SEHNR, CDR2 FQNEAQ (reference sequence). The CDR3 sequence: CASSPGNQPQRF. The CDR3 nucleotides read TGTGCCAGCAGCCCAGGGAATCAGCCCCAGCGTTTT.

This clonotype showed up many times. The rearrangement links TRBV7-6 to TRBJ1-5; D possibly corresponds to TRBD1 (6 bases). V was clipped by 5 bases and J by 7 bases, with 12 bases between them. This CDR3 is built from 13 residues. Germline CDR1 is SGHVS and CDR2 is FNYEAQ. CDR3 loop: CASSPPGVQPQHF. The CDR3 DNA is TGTGCCAGCAGCCCGCCAGGGGTCCAGCCCCAGCATTTT. Complete variable domain (other parts from reference TRBV7-6 and TRBJ1-5): GAGVSQSPRYKVTKRGQDVALRCDPISGHVSLYWYRQALGQGPEFLTYFNYEAQQDKSGLPNDRFSAERPEGSISTLTIQRTEQRDSAMYRCASSPPGVQPQHFGDGTRLSIL.

The gene calls are TRBV15 and TRBJ2-7; D is perhaps TRBD1 (6 bases). Trimming removed 6 bases at V and 4 bases at J, with 16 bases between. The CDR3 sequence is 14 residues long. Germline V CDR1 and CDR2: LNHNV, YYDKDF (reference sequence). The CDR3 loop reads CATSTGMGSYEQYF. The CDR3 nucleotides read TGTGCCACCAGTACAGGGATGGGGTCTTACGAGCAGTACTTC.

The V and J genes are TRBV7-2 and TRBJ2-5; a weak D match, TRBD2 (5 bases). Trimming shortened V by 5 bases and J by 5 bases, and 9 bases separated the two germline ends. Per the germline V gene, CDR1 is SGHTA and CDR2 is FQGNSA. The CDR3 runs 12 residues. DNA of the CDR3: TGTGCCAGCAGCCGGACGGGGGAGACCCAGTACTTC. This translates into CASSRTGETQYF.